Included here is one T cell receptor (beta chain) sequence, with context. Looked up from germline, CDR1 is LNHDA and CDR2 is SQIVND (reference sequence). Trimming took 1 base from V and 1 from J, leaving 8 bases between them. The CDR3 is made up of 15 amino acids. The sample comes from a study of blood T cell repertoires in COVID-19. Study summary: Samples representing acute and convalescent COVID-19 were sourced from the United States, Italy and Spain. The analysed material was cDNA or gDNA that came from T cells, B-cell-depleted T cells, or PBMCs.

In the source study's methods: Amplifying reference gene primers gave estimates of nucleated cell counts. Profiling relied on immunoSEQ multiplex PCR, and the TCRdb table lists in-frame clones only, not all of them. V and J calls and clone size follow that table, whereas D and trimming were derived from the DNA. The table includes about 140,000 clones, more than 70% detected once. Sequenced material: peripheral blood. The rearrangement links TRBV19 to TRBJ1-5; tentatively, D is TRBD1 (5 bases). The source is a woman aged 55-70 years with acute or convalescent COVID-19. CDR3 protein: CASSIGGGSNQPQHF. In DNA form, the CDR3 reads TGTGCCAGTAGTATAGGCGGGGGAAGCAATCAGCCCCAGCATTTT.